The present entry profiles one TCR beta chain with its context. With V trimmed by 8 bases and J by 8 bases, 9 bases remained unmatched. The CDR3 sequence is 13 residues long. Germline CDR1 reads GTSNPN; CDR2 reads SVGIG (reference sequence). The data belong to a study of blood T cell repertoires in COVID-19. Overall study: The samples span acute and convalescent COVID-19 from the United States, Italy and Spain. T cells, B-cell-depleted T cells, or PBMCs provided the cDNA or gDNA that served as material.

Original handling: Estimated nucleated cell counts came from reference gene primer amplification. The table came from immunoSEQ multiplex PCR; TCRdb's copy has only in-frame clones and leaves some out. D and trimming were read from the DNA, whereas the V and J calls and clone size are those reported in that table. The sample contains approximately 74,000 clones, roughly 88% of which appear only once. This chain joins TRBV30 and TRBJ1-4, with TRBD1 identical over 9 bases. This TCR was sampled from an older man with acute or convalescent COVID-19. Sequenced: peripheral blood. CDR3 in amino acids: CARQRQGGEKLFF. The CDR3 DNA is TGTGCCCGCCAAAGACAGGGGGGAGAAAAACTGTTTTTT.